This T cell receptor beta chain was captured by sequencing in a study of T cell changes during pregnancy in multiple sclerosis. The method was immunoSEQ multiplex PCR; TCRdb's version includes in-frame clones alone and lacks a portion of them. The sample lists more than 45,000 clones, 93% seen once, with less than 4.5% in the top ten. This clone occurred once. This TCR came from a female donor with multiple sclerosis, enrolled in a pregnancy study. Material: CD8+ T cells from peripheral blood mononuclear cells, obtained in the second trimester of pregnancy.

The CDR3 is CASGEGGTPTEAFF. Written as DNA, the CDR3 is TGTGCCAGCGGGGAGGGGGGAACCCCCACTGAAGCTTTCTTT. The chain uses TRBV5-8 and TRBJ1-1, with D possibly TRBD1 on 6 matching bases. CDR3 length: 14 residues. Germline CDR1 and CDR2: SGHTS and YDEGEE. The V and J ends lost 7 bases and 4 bases respectively, with 17 bases between them. The full variable domain, with the rest looked up from reference TRBV5-8 and TRBJ1-1, is EAGVTQSPTHLIKTRGQQATLRCSPISGHTSVYWYQQALGLGLQFLLWYDEGEERNRGNFPPRFSGRQFPNYSSELNVNALELEDSALYLCASGEGGTPTEAFFGQGTRLTVV.